This entry describes one T cell receptor (beta chain). Its target antigen remains unknown. This record comes from a study of CXCR3-negative and CXCR3-positive naive CD8 T cells (dated by TCRdb to about 2019). Context from the whole study: In total, 120 million to 150 million TRB reads were obtained, which works out to roughly 1.5 +/- 0.3 million reads per library. Diversity and physicochemical repertoire analyses covered about a dozen donors pooled from two independent experiments. TRBV-TRBJ cluster analysis included naive subsets from a handful of donors and memory cells from 3 donors.

Reading the germline V gene gives CDR1 SQVTM and CDR2 ANQGSEA. The CDR3 sequence holds 15 residues, the cysteine and phenylalanine included. Only the protein is on record. Each CD8+ T cell subset was flow-sorted in triplicate, and 250,000 to 300,000 cells per subset were placed directly into RLT lysis buffer. Standard density gradient centrifugation was used to isolate peripheral blood mononuclear cells from buffy coats. Total RNA was extracted from sorted cells using an RNeasy Mini Kit. Points the paper makes about the study in general: Because CXCR3 expression was partially decreased after cryopreservation, freshly isolated PBMCs were used for most assays. Because surface CD5, which is linked to self-reactivity in mice, was comparable between the naive subsets, TCR interaction strength was also inferred from the physicochemical properties of TRB CDR3s. Within the same donor, TRBV-TRBJ usage looked similar between naive CXCR3-negative and CXCR3-positive cells, but memory cells had distinct patterns. Both naive subsets had comparably high repertoire diversity, while memory CD8+ T cells had much lower repertoire diversity.

Sequencing relied on a NextSeq 550. The Human TCR Profiling Kit (MiLaboratory) was used to prepare UMI-labeled 5' RACE TRB cDNA libraries. The full amount of extracted RNA was used for cDNA synthesis, and the full amount of resulting cDNA was used for PCR amplification. Libraries were prepared in parallel with an identical number of PCR cycles. For the original study's pipeline: With a requirement of at least two reads per UMI, MIGEC and MiXCR extracted about 50,000 +/- 10,000 unique UMI-labeled TRB cDNA molecules per library. On average, around 40,000 +/- 10,000 functional in-frame TRB CDR3 nucleotide clonotypes lacking stop codons were found per library. Diversity metrics, including normalized Shannon-Wiener and Chao1, were computed in VDJtools after downsampling to 5000 UMI-labeled TRB molecules per sample. Clonotype-size-weighted physicochemical properties of the central five CDR3 residues (interaction energy, strength, volume and Kidera factor 4) were computed in VDJtools. TCRdb reprocessed the reads into one record per CDR3 protein sequence, lacking DNA. These V and J calls rely on TCRdb rather than the paper's analysis. The sample's table covers about 40,000 distinct CDR3 sequences. In total, the top ten clones hold about 8.4% of the sample.

The chain is assembled from TRBV29-1 and TRBJ2-3; TCRdb returns TRBD1, unconfirmable since there is no DNA. The clonotype originates from a human donor in good health. Some clones in this sample may be carry-over from other donors' samples. Material: memory CD8+ T cells from blood. Per the publication, the cell subset or site label means: conventional CD8+ memory T cells (TMEM), sorted as controls. CDR3 reads: CSVPQDSLGLYTQYF.